The text below deals with one T cell receptor beta chain. Its antigen is unidentified. Whole-study results and caveats: Tumor memory CD4+ T cell TCR gene usage was found to cluster with blood and lymph node memory CD4+ cells and with lymph node naive CD4+ cells.

One entry per CDR3 protein, called by TCRdb with MiXCR from the 5' RACE reads. The sample lists 45,000 to 55,000 distinct CDR3 sequences; approximately 24% were seen once. The source of this sequence is a female donor with breast cancer. Sequenced sample: tumor-infiltrating naive CD4+ T cells sorted from the breast tumor. The subset was: naive CD4+ T cells, CD4+CD45RA+CD25-.

DNA of the CDR3: TGCGCCAGCAGTCCGACGGGTGGCAATTCACCCCTCCACTTT. As protein: CASSPTGGNSPLHF. V gene TRBV5-1 combines with J gene TRBJ1-6; D ambiguous. The V end was cut by 5 bases, the J end by 7 bases, with 13 bases between. Germline CDR1 is SGHRS and CDR2 is YFSETQ. CDR3 length: 14 residues.